This TCR beta chain is from a study of neurological immune-mediated disorders. cDNA synthesis was performed by 5'RACE with 10-nucleotide random UMIs. TCRdb reprocessed the 5' RACE reads via MiXCR and lists one record per CDR3 protein. The sample yields about 81,000 distinct CDR3 sequences, 4.3% seen once. Germline values: CDR1 DFQATT, CDR2 SNEGSKA (reference sequence). This CDR3 is 15 amino acids long. Trimming shortened V by 2 bases and J by 5 bases, and 16 bases separated the two germline ends. Regarding time point: longitudinal time-point 3. The unsorted libraries were made from 2 million PBMCs kept at -80 C. General study results and limits: Patients with HTLV-1-associated myelopathy showed the most TCR clonal expansion. Those with multiple sclerosis showed the least, falling below healthy controls. Phylogenetic grouping placed 18 of 34 multiple sclerosis patients' repertoires in one related-CDR3 cluster, a possible signature.

The table lists this clonotype with many counts. Its antigen is as yet unknown. The rearrangement uses TRBV20-1 and TRBJ1-5; tentatively, D is TRBD1 (5 bases). The specimen was PBMCs. The clonotype comes from a woman aged 60-75 years with multiple sclerosis. Written as DNA, the CDR3 is TGCAGTGCTAGACCCGCCGGGACGGTGGATCAGCCCCAGCATTTT. Residues: CSARPAGTVDQPQHF.